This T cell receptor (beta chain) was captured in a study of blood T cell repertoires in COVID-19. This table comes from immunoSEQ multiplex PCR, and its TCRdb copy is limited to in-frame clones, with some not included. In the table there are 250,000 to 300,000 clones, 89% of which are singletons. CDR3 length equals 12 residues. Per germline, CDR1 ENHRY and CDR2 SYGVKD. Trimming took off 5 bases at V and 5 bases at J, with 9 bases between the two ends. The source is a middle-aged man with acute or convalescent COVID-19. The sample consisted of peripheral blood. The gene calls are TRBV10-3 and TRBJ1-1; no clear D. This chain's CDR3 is CAISSTGTEAFF. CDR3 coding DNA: TGTGCCATCAGTTCAACCGGGACTGAAGCTTTCTTT.